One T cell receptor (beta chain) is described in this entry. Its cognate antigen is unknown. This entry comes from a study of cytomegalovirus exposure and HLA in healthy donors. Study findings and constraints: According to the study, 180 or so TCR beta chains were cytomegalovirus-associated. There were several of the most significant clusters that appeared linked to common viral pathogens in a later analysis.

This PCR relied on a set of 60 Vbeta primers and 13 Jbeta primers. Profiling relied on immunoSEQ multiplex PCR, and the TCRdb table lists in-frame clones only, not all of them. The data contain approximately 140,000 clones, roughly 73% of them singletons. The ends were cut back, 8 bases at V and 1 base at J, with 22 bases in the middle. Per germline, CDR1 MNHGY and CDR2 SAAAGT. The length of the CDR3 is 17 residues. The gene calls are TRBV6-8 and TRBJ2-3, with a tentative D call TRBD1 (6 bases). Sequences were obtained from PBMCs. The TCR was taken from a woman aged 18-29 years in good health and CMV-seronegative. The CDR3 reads CASQVRAGDPRTDTQYF. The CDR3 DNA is TGTGCCAGCCAAGTAAGAGCAGGGGACCCACGCACAGATACGCAGTATTTT.